What follows are 26 T cell receptor beta chains derived from one specimen sequenced in a study of blood T cell repertoires in COVID-19. The table came from immunoSEQ multiplex PCR; TCRdb's copy has only in-frame clones and leaves some out. The sample lists 400,000 to 450,000 clones, 70% to 90% seen once, with 0.7% to 0.85% in the top ten. Material: peripheral blood. All receptors derive from a man in his late teens or twenties with COVID-19, enrolled during active disease.

This clone was detected once. J is TRBJ2-1 and V is TRBV6-5, with D possibly matching TRBD2 (7 bases). This CDR3 has 14 amino acids. Trimming shortened V by 8 bases and J by 0 bases, and 11 bases separated the two germline ends. Germline values: CDR1 MNHEY, CDR2 SVGAGI. CDR3 amino acids: CASARGASYNEQFF. CDR3 in DNA: TGTGCCAGCGCTCGGGGGGCCTCCTACAATGAGCAGTTCTTC.

V gene TRBV2 combines with J gene TRBJ1-4, with TRBD1 identical over 7 bases. Losses at the gene ends were 5 bases for V and 3 bases for J; bases not matched to a gene: 6. Germline CDR1 and CDR2: SNHLY and FYNNEI. This CDR3 has 15 amino acids. The CDR3 spells CASSSSGGSNEKLFF. Here the CDR3 DNA reads TGTGCCAGCAGTTCCTCAGGGGGTTCTAATGAAAAACTGTTTTTT.

This clone was counted once. In DNA form, the CDR3 reads TGTGCCAGCAGCGGGAGGTCAGGACAAGAGACCCAGTACTTC. It is translated as CASSGRSGQETQYF. This chain links TRBV2 with TRBJ2-5, with 7 positions matching TRBD2. V was pared by 6 bases and J by 2 bases, with 6 bases of the junction left unmatched. The germline gives CDR1 SNHLY, CDR2 FYNNEI. The CDR3 contains 14 residues.

V is TRBV5-5 and J is TRBJ1-4; 8 bases align to TRBD1. Unmatched junction bases numbered 6, after V lost 2 bases and J lost 6 bases. CDR3 length: 15 amino acids. Germline V lookup: CDR1 SGHKS, CDR2 YYEKEE (reference sequence). As DNA, the CDR3 is TGTGCCAGCAGCTTCCTCAGGGGGCAGGATGAAAAACTGTTTTTT. Amino acids: CASSFLRGQDEKLFF.

The chain recombines TRBV25-1 with TRBJ1-2; D is perhaps TRBD1 (5 bases). V was cut by 6 bases and J by 2 bases, with 7 bases left in between. Germline assignment: CDR1 MGHDK and CDR2 SYGVNS. The CDR3 totals 12 residues. CDR3 residues: CASSTGNYGYTF. The DNA of the CDR3 is TGTGCCAGCAGCACAGGAAACTATGGCTACACCTTC.

This clone was seen more than once but under ten times. The chain joins TRBV6-5 to TRBJ1-2; D gene unclear. Deletions cut 0 bases from V and 0 bases from J, with 8 bases between. The length of the CDR3 is 15 residues. CDR1 is MNHEY and CDR2 is SVGAGI in the germline V gene. CDR3 in amino acids: CASSYSSGANYGYTF. CDR3 bases: TGTGCCAGCAGTTACTCGTCTGGAGCTAACTATGGCTACACCTTC.

With respect to this clone: Other nucleotide sequences in the sample specify the same CDR3. The rearrangement uses TRBV3-1 (or the pseudogene TRBV3-2) and TRBJ1-5; D is unclear. Germline-derived CDR1 and CDR2 are LGHDT and YNNKEL (reference sequence). CDR3 length: 14 amino acids. The V and J ends lost 0 bases and 2 bases respectively, with 5 bases between them. The CDR3 sequence: CASSQDAGNQPQHF. Here the CDR3 DNA reads TGTGCCAGCAGCCAAGATGCGGGCAATCAGCCCCAGCATTTT.

This clone was seen a single time. The chain carries TRBV19 and TRBJ2-3, with D maybe TRBD1 (7 bases). V lost 1 base and J 3 bases, leaving 20 bases between the germline ends. CDR1 and CDR2 (germline): LNHDA, SQIVND (reference sequence). This CDR3 region has 18 residues. CDR3 sequence reads: CASSIGTTGALGTDTQYF. The CDR3 DNA follows: TGTGCCAGTAGTATAGGGACTACAGGGGCATTAGGAACAGATACGCAGTATTTT.

This rearrangement joins TRBV30 to TRBJ1-1, with 9 bases aligning to TRBD1. Germline V gene lookup returns CDR1 GTSNPN and CDR2 SVGIG (reference sequence). With 2 bases clipped from V and 4 bases from J, the junction kept 5 bases outside the gene matches. The CDR3 runs to 14 residues. In DNA, the CDR3 is TGTGCCTGGAGTTTGACAGGGGGGAGCACTGAAGCTTTCTTT. This encodes CAWSLTGGSTEAFF.

V usage is TRBV4-1 and J usage is TRBJ1-4, with 8 bases matching TRBD1. V was pared by 4 bases and J by 7 bases, with 8 bases of the junction left unmatched. The germline gives CDR1 MGHRA, CDR2 YSYEKL. The CDR3 runs 15 residues. The CDR3: CASSPGTGKGEKLFF. The CDR3 DNA follows: TGCGCCAGCAGCCCGGGGACAGGAAAGGGTGAAAAACTGTTTTTT.

The chain has TRBV5-5 and TRBJ1-3; weak D call: TRBD1 (6 bases). Trimming removed 4 bases from V and 1 base from J, with 18 bases in between. The CDR3 has 17 amino acids. Germline CDR1 SGHKS, CDR2 YYEKEE (reference sequence). The CDR3 spells CASSPLAGARSGNTIYF. The CDR3 region has the DNA TGTGCCAGCAGCCCCCTGGCGGGGGCGCGTTCTGGAAACACCATATATTTT.

The genes are TRBV16 and TRBJ1-1; no clear D gene. The V and J ends lost 1 base and 1 base respectively, with 4 bases between them. This CDR3 has 13 amino acids. CDR1 is KGHSY, CDR2 FQNENV, per germline. The CDR3 region is CASSQYRNTEAFF. The CDR3 coding sequence is TGTGCCAGCAGCCAATATCGGAACACTGAAGCTTTCTTT.

The chain links TRBV5-4 to TRBJ1-1; no reliable D call. Deletions cut 2 bases from V and 2 bases from J, with 7 bases between. Germline V gives CDR1 SGHNT, CDR2 YYREEE (reference sequence). The CDR3 extends over 13 amino acids. CDR3 residues: CASSLEVNTEAFF. Here the CDR3 DNA reads TGTGCCAGCAGCTTAGAGGTCAACACTGAAGCTTTCTTT.

The rearrangement links TRBV27 to TRBJ1-6, with a possible D match to TRBD1 (6 bases). Germline-derived CDR1 and CDR2 are MNHEY and SMNVEV (reference sequence). The CDR3 is 16 residues long. The V end lost 4 bases, the J end lost 3 bases, and 13 bases lay between the germline ends. CDR3 DNA sequence: TGTGCCAGCAGTTCGCCGGGACAACTCTATAATTCACCCCTCCACTTT. Its translation is CASSSPGQLYNSPLHF.

CDR3 sequence: CATSDPLGTGDTDTQYF. The CDR3 DNA reads TGTGCCACCAGTGACCCCCTTGGGACAGGGGACACAGATACGCAGTATTTT. J is TRBJ2-3 and V is TRBV24-1; 10 bases match TRBD1. The ends lost 4 bases at V and 2 bases at J; junction bases unmatched: 8. This CDR3 has 17 amino acids. In germline, CDR1 is KGHDR, CDR2 SFDVKD.

This sequence joins TRBV24-1 and TRBJ2-1, with TRBD1 identical over 9 bases. The CDR3 contains 15 residues. Trimming took 6 bases from V and 7 from J; bases not matched to a gene: 9. The germline CDR1 and CDR2 sequences are KGHDR and SFDVKD. The CDR3 here is CATSQTGGVINEQFF. As DNA, the CDR3 is TGTGCCACCAGTCAAACAGGGGGCGTGATAAATGAGCAGTTCTTC.

This chain uses TRBV24-1 with TRBJ2-2; D not resolved. V was shortened by 1 base and J by 3 bases, with 8 bases between the two germline ends. Germline-derived CDR1 and CDR2 are KGHDR and SFDVKD. The CDR3 is 15 amino acids. In nucleotides, the CDR3 is TGTGCCACCAGTGATTTAAATCTAGACACCGGGGAGCTGTTTTTT. It encodes CATSDLNLDTGELFF.

This chain joins TRBV12-5 and TRBJ2-3; D gene uncertain. Germline values: CDR1 LGHNT, CDR2 FRNRAP. This CDR3 contains 14 residues. V gave up 1 base and J gave up 0 bases, with 5 bases separating them. The CDR3 here is CASGLDSSTDTQYF. Here the CDR3 DNA reads TGTGCTAGTGGTTTGGACTCTAGCACAGATACGCAGTATTTT.

Points on this clone: In the same sample, other DNA sequences code for this CDR3. The gene calls are TRBV19 and TRBJ1-5, with 7 bases matching TRBD1. CDR3 size: 14 residues. V lost 3 bases and J lost 4; bases outside the gene matches: 3. Germline lookup yields CDR1 LNHDA and CDR2 SQIVND (reference sequence). The DNA for the CDR3 is TGTGCCAGTAGTATGGGACAGAGAAATCAGCCCCAGCATTTT. It translates to CASSMGQRNQPQHF.

This chain uses TRBV7-9 with TRBJ2-1, with D tentatively TRBD2 (6 bases). Germline V lookup: CDR1 SEHNR, CDR2 FQNEAQ (reference sequence). V gave up 4 bases and J gave up 7 bases, with 14 bases separating them. This CDR3 region has 14 residues. The CDR3 nucleotides read TGTGCCAGCAGCTCCCCCCGGGGGAGGAATGAGCAGTTCTTC. Translated: CASSSPRGRNEQFF.

The rearrangement uses TRBV6-5 and TRBJ2-3; D not certain. Looked up from germline, CDR1 is MNHEY and CDR2 is SVGAGI. The CDR3 is 11 residues long. V lost 4 bases to trimming and J lost 6 bases, with 5 bases between them. CDR3 sequence (DNA): TGTGCCAGCAGTTTCCAGGATACGCAGTATTTT. The encoded protein is CASSFQDTQYF.

This chain links TRBV10-2 with TRBJ2-7, with 7 bases identical to TRBD1. The CDR3 consists of 12 residues. CDR1 is WSHSY and CDR2 is SAAADI in the germline V gene. Unmatched junction bases numbered 5, after V lost 5 bases and J lost 7 bases. CDR3 sequence: CASSPTGEEQYF. The CDR3 coding sequence is TGCGCCAGCAGTCCAACAGGGGAAGAGCAGTACTTC.

The chain carries TRBV7-9 and TRBJ2-1; perhaps TRBD2 as D (6 bases). The CDR3 consists of 14 residues. Germline CDR1 reads SEHNR; CDR2 reads FQNEAQ (reference sequence). The V gene lost 6 bases and the J gene lost 1 base, with 10 bases spanning the gap. As DNA, the CDR3 is TGTGCCAGCAGTGGGGGGAATTCCTACAATGAGCAGTTCTTC. Amino acid sequence: CASSGGNSYNEQFF. Full variable domain (remainder filled in from reference TRBV7-9 and TRBJ2-1): DTGVSQNPRHKITKRGQNVTFRCDPISEHNRLYWYRQTLGQGPEFLTYFQNEAQLEKSRLLSDRFSAERPKGSFSTLEIQRTEQGDSAMYLCASSGGNSYNEQFFGPGTRLTVL.

In nucleotides, the CDR3 is TGTGCCAGCAGCCCCCCAACGGGACTATCGAACAATGAGCAGTTCTTC. This sequence encodes CASSPPTGLSNNEQFF. The chain recombines TRBV9 with TRBJ2-1, with 7 bases identical to TRBD2. CDR1 is SGDLS, CDR2 YYNGEE, per germline. The CDR3 runs 16 residues. J was trimmed by 5 bases and V by 4 bases; bases with no gene match: 12.

V is TRBV6-5 and J is TRBJ1-1, with 7 bases matching TRBD1. The V gene's germline CDR1 is MNHEY and CDR2 SVGAGI. Germline trimming cut 5 bases from V and 6 bases from J; bases unmatched to any gene: 12. The length of the CDR3 is 15 residues. CDR3 nucleotides: TGTGCCAGCAGTATACCGGACAGGCTAAGGGCTGAAGCTTTCTTT. The encoded protein is CASSIPDRLRAEAFF.

The V and J genes are TRBV14 and TRBJ1-6; 7 nucleotides agree with TRBD1. CDR3 size: 15 residues. Germline V lookup: CDR1 SGHDN, CDR2 FVKESK. V was pared by 4 bases and J by 4 bases, with 4 bases of the junction left unmatched. CDR3 sequence: CASSPPGQYNSPLHF. The CDR3 DNA reads as TGTGCCAGCAGCCCTCCGGGACAGTATAATTCACCCCTCCACTTT.